This T cell receptor (beta chain) was recorded in a study of blood T cell repertoires in COVID-19. In the study overall: From the United States, Italy and Spain came samples of acute and convalescent COVID-19.

Germline V gene sequence: CDR1 SGHTS, CDR2 YDEGEE. The CDR3 loop spans 10 amino acids. As for this clone: The junction and the germline gene differ at one end; a read error may be behind it.

How the authors handled the data: Quantification of nucleated cells was approximated via reference gene primer amplification. The protocol was immunoSEQ multiplex PCR, while the TCRdb copy is restricted to in-frame clones and leaves out a portion. From that table come the V and J calls and clone size; the DNA was used to work out D and trimming. The table records a few hundred thousand clones, roughly 89% of them present only once. This receptor was obtained from a man younger than 40 who had recovered from COVID-19. Sequencing was done on a sample of peripheral blood. V gene TRBV5-8 combines with J gene TRBJ2-7; TRBD1 might be the D (6 bases). The CDR3 DNA reads as TGTGCCAGCAGCTTAACCGGACAGTCCTTC. This codes for CASSLTGQSF.